This T cell receptor (beta chain) was observed in a study of T cells in narcolepsy. The data were produced by immunoSEQ multiplex PCR, yet TCRdb's version contains in-frame clones alone and is incomplete. The table records under 35,000 clones, approximately 78% of them present only once. This receptor was identified in a human donor with narcolepsy. Sequences were obtained from CD45RA- memory CD4+ T cells from PBMCs.

The chain's CDR3 is CAIREQWTGRSTDTQYF. CDR3 DNA: TGTGCCATCAGGGAACAATGGACAGGACGGAGCACAGATACGCAGTATTTT. The J gene is TRBJ2-3, the V gene TRBV10-3, with 7 bases matching TRBD1. Germline-derived CDR1 and CDR2 are ENHRY and SYGVKD. This CDR3 spans 17 amino acids. V trimming: 6 bases; J trimming: 0 bases; junction bases outside the gene matches: 12.